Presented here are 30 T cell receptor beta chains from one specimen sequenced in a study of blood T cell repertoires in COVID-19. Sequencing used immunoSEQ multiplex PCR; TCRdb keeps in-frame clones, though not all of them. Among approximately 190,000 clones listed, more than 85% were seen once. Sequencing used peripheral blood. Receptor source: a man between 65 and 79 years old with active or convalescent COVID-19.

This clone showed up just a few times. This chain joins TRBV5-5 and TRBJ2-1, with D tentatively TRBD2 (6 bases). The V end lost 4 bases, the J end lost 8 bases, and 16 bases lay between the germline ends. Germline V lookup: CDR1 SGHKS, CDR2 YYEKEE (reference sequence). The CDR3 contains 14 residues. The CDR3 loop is CASSHPGGAYEQFF. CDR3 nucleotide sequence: TGTGCCAGCAGCCATCCCGGGGGAGCGTATGAGCAGTTCTTC.

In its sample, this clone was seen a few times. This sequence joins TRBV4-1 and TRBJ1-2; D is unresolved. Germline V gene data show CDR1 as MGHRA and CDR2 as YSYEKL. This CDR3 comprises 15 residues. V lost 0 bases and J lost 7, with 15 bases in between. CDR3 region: CASSQERNLRVGYTF. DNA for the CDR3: TGCGCCAGCAGCCAAGAAAGGAACTTGAGGGTTGGCTACACCTTC.

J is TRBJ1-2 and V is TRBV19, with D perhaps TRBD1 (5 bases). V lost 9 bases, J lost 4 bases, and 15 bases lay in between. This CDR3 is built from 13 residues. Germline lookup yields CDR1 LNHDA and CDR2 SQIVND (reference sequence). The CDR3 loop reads CASSDTGAYGYTF. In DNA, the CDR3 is TGTGCCAGCTCGGACACTGGTGCCTATGGCTACACCTTC.

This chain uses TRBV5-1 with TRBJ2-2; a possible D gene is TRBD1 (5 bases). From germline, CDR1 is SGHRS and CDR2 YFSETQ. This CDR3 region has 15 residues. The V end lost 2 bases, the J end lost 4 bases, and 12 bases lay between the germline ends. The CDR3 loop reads CASSFFQGGTGELFF. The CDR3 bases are TGCGCCAGCAGCTTTTTTCAGGGCGGCACCGGGGAGCTGTTTTTT.

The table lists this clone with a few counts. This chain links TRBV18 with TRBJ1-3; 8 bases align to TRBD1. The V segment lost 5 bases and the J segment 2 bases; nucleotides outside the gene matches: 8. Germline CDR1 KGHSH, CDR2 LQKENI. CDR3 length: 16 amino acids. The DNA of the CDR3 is TGTGCCAGCTCAGAATCCCCAGGGGGCACTGGAAACACCATATATTTT. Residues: CASSESPGGTGNTIYF.

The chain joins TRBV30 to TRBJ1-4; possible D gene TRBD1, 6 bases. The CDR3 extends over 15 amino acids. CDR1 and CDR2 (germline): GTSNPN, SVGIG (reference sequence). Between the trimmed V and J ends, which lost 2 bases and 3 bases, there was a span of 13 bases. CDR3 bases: TGTGCCTGGAGTACTAAAGGACAGTCTAATGAAAAACTGTTTTTT. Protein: CAWSTKGQSNEKLFF.

The DNA for the CDR3 is TGTGCCAGCAGCCGCCCCGGTGAGGACACTCATGTTGGGATAGCCAAAAACATTCAGTACTTC. It encodes CASSRPGEDTHVGIAKNIQYF. The chain joins TRBV3-1 (or the pseudogene TRBV3-2) to TRBJ2-4; D may be TRBD1 (5 bases). Germline values: CDR1 LGHDT, CDR2 YNNKEL (reference sequence). V was pared by 4 bases and J by 0 bases, with 28 bases between. This CDR3 comprises 21 residues.

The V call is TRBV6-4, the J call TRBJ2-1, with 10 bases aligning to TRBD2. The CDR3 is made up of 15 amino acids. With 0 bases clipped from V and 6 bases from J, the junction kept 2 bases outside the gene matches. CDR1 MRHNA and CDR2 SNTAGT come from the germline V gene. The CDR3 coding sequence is TGTGCCAGCAGTGACTCGAGCGGGGGGGCCAATGAGCAGTTCTTC. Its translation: CASSDSSGGANEQFF.

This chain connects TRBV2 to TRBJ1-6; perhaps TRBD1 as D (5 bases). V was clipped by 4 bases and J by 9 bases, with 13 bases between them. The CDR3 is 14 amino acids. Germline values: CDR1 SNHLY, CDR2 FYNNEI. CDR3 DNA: TGTGCCAGCAGTGGGTGGCAGGGCGCTTCACCCCTCCACTTT. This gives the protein CASSGWQGASPLHF.

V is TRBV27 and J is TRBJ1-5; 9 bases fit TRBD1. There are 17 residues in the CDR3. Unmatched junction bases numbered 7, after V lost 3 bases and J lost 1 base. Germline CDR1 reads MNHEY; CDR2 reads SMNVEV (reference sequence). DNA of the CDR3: TGTGCCAGCAGTTTGTGGGGCGACAGGGGGAGCAATCAGCCCCAGCATTTT. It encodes CASSLWGDRGSNQPQHF.

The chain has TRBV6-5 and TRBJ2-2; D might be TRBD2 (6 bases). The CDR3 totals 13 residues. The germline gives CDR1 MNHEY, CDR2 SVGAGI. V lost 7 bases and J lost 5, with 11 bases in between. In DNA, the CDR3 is TGTGCCAGCAAAGGGACTTCGACCGGGGAGCTGTTTTTT. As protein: CASKGTSTGELFF.

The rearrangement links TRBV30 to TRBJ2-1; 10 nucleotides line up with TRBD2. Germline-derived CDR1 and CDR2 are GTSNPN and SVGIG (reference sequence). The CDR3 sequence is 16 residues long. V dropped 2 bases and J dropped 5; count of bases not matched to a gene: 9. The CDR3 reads CAWSRTGTSVHNEQFF. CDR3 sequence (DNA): TGTGCCTGGAGTCGAACCGGGACTAGCGTACACAATGAGCAGTTCTTC.

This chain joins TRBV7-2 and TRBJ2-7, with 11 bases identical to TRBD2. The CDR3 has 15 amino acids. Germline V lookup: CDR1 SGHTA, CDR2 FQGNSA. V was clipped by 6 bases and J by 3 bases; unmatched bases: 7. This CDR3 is CASRARLAGSYEQYF. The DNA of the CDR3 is TGTGCCAGCAGGGCAAGACTAGCGGGAAGCTACGAGCAGTACTTC.

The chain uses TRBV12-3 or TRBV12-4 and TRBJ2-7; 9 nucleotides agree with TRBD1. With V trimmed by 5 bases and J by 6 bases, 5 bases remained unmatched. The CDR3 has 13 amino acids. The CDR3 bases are TGTGCCAGCAGTCCCCAGACAGGGGGCGAGCAGTACTTC. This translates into CASSPQTGGEQYF.

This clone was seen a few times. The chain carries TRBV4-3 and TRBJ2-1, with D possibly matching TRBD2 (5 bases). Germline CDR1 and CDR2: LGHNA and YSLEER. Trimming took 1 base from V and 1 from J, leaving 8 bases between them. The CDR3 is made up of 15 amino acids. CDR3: CASSQVGASYNEQFF. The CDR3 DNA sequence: TGCGCCAGCAGCCAAGTGGGAGCTTCCTACAATGAGCAGTTCTTC.

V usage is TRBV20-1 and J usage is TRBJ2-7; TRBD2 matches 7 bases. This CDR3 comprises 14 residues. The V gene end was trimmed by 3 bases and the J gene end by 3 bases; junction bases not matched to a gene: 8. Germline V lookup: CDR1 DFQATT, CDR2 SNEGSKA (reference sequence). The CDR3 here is CSASTRSSGYEQYF. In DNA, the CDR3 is TGCAGTGCTAGTACCCGATCTAGCGGCTACGAGCAGTACTTC.

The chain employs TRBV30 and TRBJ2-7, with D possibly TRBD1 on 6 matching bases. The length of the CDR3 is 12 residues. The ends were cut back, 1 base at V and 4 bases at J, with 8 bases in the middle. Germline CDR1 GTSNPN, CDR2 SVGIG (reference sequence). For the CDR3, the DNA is TGTGCCTGGAGTGGGACAGCATACGAGCAGTACTTC. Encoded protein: CAWSGTAYEQYF.

The CDR3 protein is CASSRNPGQNNQPQHF. As DNA, the CDR3 is TGTGCCAGCAGTCGAAATCCCGGACAGAACAATCAGCCCCAGCATTTT. J is TRBJ1-5 and V is TRBV7-7; D possibly corresponds to TRBD1 (6 bases). The CDR3 covers 16 residues. Trimming took 6 bases from V and 3 from J, leaving 18 bases between them. Per the germline V gene, CDR1 is SSHAT and CDR2 is FNYEAQ (reference sequence).

The CDR3 coding sequence is TGTGCCACCTCGACAGGGGTCCTATCCGGAGAGCAGTTCTTC. Protein product: CATSTGVLSGEQFF. The chain is built from TRBV19 and TRBJ2-1, with TRBD1 matching 8 bases. V was clipped by 10 bases and J by 10 bases; unmatched bases: 15. Germline-derived CDR1 and CDR2 are LNHDA and SQIVND (reference sequence). The CDR3 has 14 amino acids. Full variable domain (remainder filled in from reference TRBV19 and TRBJ2-1): DGGITQSPKYLFRKEGQNVTLSCEQNLNHDAMYWYRQDPGQGLRLIYYSQIVNDFQKGDIAEGYSVSREKKESFPLTVTSAQKNPTAFYLCATSTGVLSGEQFFGPGTRLTVL.

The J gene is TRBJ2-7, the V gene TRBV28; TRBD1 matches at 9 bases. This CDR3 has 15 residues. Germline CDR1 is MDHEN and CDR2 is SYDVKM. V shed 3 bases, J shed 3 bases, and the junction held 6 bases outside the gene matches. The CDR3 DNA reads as TGTGCCAGCAGTTTCTACGGGACAGGGAGCTACGAGCAGTACTTC. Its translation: CASSFYGTGSYEQYF.

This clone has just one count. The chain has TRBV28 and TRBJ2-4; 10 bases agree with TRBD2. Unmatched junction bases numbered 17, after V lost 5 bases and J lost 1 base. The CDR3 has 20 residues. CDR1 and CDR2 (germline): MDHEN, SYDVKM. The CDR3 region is CASSLAAGGVLVWAKNIQYF. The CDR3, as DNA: TGTGCCAGCAGTCTCGCAGCGGGGGGGGTTTTAGTGTGGGCCAAAAACATTCAGTACTTC.

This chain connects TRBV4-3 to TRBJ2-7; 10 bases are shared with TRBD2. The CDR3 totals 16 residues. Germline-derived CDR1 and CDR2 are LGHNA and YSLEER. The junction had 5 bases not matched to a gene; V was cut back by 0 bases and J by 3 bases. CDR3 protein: CASSQEVSGGFYEQYF. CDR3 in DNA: TGCGCCAGCAGCCAAGAGGTTAGCGGGGGGTTCTACGAGCAGTACTTC.

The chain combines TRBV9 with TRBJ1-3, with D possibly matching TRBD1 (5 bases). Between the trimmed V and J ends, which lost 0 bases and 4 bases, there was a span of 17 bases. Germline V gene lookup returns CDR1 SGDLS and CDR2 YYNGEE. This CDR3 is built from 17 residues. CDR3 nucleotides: TGTGCCAGCAGCGTAGAGGGGTGGGGATCGTTGGGAAACACCATATATTTT. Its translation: CASSVEGWGSLGNTIYF.

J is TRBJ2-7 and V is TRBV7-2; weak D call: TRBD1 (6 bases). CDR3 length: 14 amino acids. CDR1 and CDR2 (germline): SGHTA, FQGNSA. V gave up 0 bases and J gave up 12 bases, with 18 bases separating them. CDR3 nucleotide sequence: TGTGCCAGCAGCTTAGCGCTTTCGACAGGCCCACTGTACTTC. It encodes CASSLALSTGPLYF. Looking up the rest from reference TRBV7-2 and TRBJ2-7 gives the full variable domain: GAGVSQSPSNKVTEKGKDVELRCDPISGHTALYWYRQSLGQGLEFLIYFQGNSAPDKSGLPSDRFSAERTGGSVSTLTIQRTQQEDSAVYLCASSLALSTGPLYFGPGTRLTVT.

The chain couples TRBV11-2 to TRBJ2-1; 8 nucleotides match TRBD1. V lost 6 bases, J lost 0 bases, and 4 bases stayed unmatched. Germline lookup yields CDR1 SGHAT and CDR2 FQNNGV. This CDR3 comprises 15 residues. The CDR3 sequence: CASSSQGASYNEQFF. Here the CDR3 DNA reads TGTGCCAGCAGTTCTCAGGGGGCCTCCTACAATGAGCAGTTCTTC.

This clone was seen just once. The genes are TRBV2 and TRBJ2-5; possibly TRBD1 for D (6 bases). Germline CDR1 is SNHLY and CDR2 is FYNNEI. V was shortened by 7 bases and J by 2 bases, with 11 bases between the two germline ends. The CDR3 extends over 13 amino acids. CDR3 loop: CASTRRGQETQYF. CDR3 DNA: TGTGCCAGCACACGCAGGGGACAAGAGACCCAGTACTTC.

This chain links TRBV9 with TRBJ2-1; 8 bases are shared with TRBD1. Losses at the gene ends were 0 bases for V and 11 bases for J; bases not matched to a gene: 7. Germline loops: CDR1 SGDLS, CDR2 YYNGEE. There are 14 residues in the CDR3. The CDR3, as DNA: TGTGCCAGCAGCGTAGGGTCAGGGGGCCAAAAGCAGTTCTTC. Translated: CASSVGSGGQKQFF.

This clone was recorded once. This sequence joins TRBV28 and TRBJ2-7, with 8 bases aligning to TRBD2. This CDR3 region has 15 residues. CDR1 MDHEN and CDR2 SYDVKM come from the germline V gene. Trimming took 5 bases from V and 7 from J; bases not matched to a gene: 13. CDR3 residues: CASSPLGAGGYEQYF. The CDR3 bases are TGTGCCAGCAGTCCCTTAGGGGCGGGGGGCTATGAGCAGTACTTC. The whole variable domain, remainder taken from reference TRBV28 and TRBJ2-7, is DVKVTQSSRYLVKRTGEKVFLECVQDMDHENMFWYRQDPGLGLRLIYFSYDVKMKEKGDIPEGYSVSREKKERFSLILESASTNQTSMYLCASSPLGAGGYEQYFGPGTRLTVT.

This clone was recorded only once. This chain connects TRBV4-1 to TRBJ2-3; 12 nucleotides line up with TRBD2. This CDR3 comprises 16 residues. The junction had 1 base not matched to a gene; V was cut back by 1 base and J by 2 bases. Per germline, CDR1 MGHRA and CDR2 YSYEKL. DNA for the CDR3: TGCGCCAGCAGCCAAGGACTAGCGGGGGCCACAGATACGCAGTATTTT. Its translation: CASSQGLAGATDTQYF.

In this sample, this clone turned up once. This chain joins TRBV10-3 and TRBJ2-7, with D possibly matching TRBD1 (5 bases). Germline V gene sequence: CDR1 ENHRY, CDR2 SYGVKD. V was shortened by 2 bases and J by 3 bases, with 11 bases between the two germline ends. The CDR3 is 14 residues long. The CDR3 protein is CAISEVGRIYEQYF. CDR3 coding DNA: TGTGCCATCAGTGAGGTGGGGCGCATCTACGAGCAGTACTTC.